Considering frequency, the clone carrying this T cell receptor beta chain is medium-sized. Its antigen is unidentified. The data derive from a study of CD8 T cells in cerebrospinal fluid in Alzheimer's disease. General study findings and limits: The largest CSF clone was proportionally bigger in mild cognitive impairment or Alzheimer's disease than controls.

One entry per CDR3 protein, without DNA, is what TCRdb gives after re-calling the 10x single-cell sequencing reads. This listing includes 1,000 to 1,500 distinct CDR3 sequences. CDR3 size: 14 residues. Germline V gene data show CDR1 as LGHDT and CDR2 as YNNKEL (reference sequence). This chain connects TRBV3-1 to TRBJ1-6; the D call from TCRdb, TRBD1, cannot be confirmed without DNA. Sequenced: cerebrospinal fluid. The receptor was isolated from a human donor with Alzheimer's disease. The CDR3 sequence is CASSGQSNNSPLHF. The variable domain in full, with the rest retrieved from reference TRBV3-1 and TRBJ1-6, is DTAVSQTPKYLVTQMGNDKSIKCEQNLGHDTMYWYKQDSKKFLKIMFSYNNKELIINETVPNRFSPKSPDKAHLNLHINSLELGDSAVYFCASSGQSNNSPLHFGNGTRLTVT.